This TCR beta chain stems from a study of CD8+CD57+ T cells in acquired aplastic anemia. The authors sequenced patients whose flow cytometry had shown CD8+CD57+ cell expansion. The patients, all of them, had severe acquired aplastic anemia. The study profiled TCR beta VDJ and CDR3 using genomic DNA as template. One entry per CDR3 protein results from TCRdb running MiXCR on the reads. This sample has 200,000 to 250,000 distinct CDR3 sequences; roughly 53% occur once, and the top ten carry nearly 20%. In germline, CDR1 is SGDLS, CDR2 YYNGEE. V lost 0 bases to trimming and J lost 4 bases, with 7 bases between them. The length of the CDR3 is 13 residues.

The chain uses TRBV9 and TRBJ1-2; D ambiguous. This receptor was obtained from a human donor with aplastic anemia. The material sequenced was sorted CD4+, CD8+, or CD8+CD57+ T cells (not recorded which) from PBMCs. CDR3 coding DNA: TGTGCCAGCAGCGTAGTGGCAGCCTATGGCTACACCTTC. Its translation is CASSVVAAYGYTF.